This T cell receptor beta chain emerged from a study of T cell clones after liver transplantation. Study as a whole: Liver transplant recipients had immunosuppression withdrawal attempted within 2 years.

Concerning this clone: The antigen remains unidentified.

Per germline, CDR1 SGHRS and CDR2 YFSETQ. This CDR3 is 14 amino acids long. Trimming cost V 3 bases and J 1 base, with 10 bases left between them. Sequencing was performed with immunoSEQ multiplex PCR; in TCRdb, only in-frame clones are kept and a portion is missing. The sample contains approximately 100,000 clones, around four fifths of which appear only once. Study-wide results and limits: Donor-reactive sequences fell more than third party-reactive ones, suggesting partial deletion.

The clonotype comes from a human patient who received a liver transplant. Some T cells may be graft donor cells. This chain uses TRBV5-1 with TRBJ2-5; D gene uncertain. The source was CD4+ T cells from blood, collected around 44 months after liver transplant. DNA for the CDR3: TGCGCCAGCAGCTCGAACGCAGTCCAAGAGACCCAGTACTTC. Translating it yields CASSSNAVQETQYF.